Shown below are 30 T cell receptor beta chains from a single sample sequenced in a study of Graves' ophthalmopathy and Graves' hyperthyroidism. The study amplified TCR beta CDR3 regions using RNA transcripts. HTBI primers were used in a first-round RT-PCR, which preceded a second-round multiplex PCR. In TCRdb, the multiplex PCR reads were re-called with MiXCR into one record per CDR3 protein. The profile covers 580,000 or so distinct CDR3 sequences, with about 35% appearing a single time and over 3.5% taken by the ten largest. Input material: peripheral blood or thyroid tissue (not recorded which). The receptors were gathered from an adult man with Graves' hyperthyroidism.

The V and J genes are TRBV7-9 and TRBJ1-3; D is uncertain. This CDR3 spans 14 amino acids. With 5 bases removed from V and 0 bases from J, the gap between germline ends came to 8 bases. CDR1 is SEHNR and CDR2 is FQNEAQ in the germline V gene (reference sequence). CDR3 sequence reads: CASSPQASGNTIYF. For the CDR3, the DNA is TGTGCCAGCAGCCCGCAAGCCTCTGGAAACACCATATATTTT.

This clonotype was observed a few times. This chain links TRBV10-3 with TRBJ2-3, with 7 nucleotides matching TRBD2. Germline V gene sequence: CDR1 ENHRY, CDR2 SYGVKD. This CDR3 comprises 14 residues. V dropped 6 bases and J dropped 0; count of bases not matched to a gene: 3. The CDR3 region is CAIRSAGSTDTQYF. CDR3 DNA sequence: TGTGCCATCAGATCAGCGGGGAGCACAGATACGCAGTATTTT.

The chain has TRBV5-1 and TRBJ1-2; D remains ambiguous. This CDR3 is 14 amino acids long. Per the germline V gene, CDR1 is SGHRS and CDR2 is YFSETQ. The ends were cut back, 0 bases at V and 5 bases at J, with 11 bases in the middle. The CDR3 sequence: CASSLGGGLYGYTF. The CDR3 bases are TGCGCCAGCAGCTTGGGAGGAGGGTTGTATGGCTACACCTTC.

The chain has TRBV12-3 or TRBV12-4 and TRBJ2-6; perhaps D is TRBD1 or TRBD2 (5 bases each). With 7 bases removed from V and 0 bases from J, the gap between germline ends came to 10 bases. The CDR3 spans 15 residues. The CDR3 spells CASTRDHSGANVLTF. Written as DNA, the CDR3 is TGTGCCAGCACCCGGGACCACTCTGGGGCCAACGTCCTGACTTTC.

J is TRBJ1-6 and V is TRBV6-5; TRBD1 aligns across 10 bases. Germline CDR1 and CDR2: MNHEY and SVGAGI. The junction had 4 bases not matched to a gene; V was cut back by 2 bases and J by 6 bases. CDR3 length: 16 residues. CDR3 loop: CASSYPRQGANSPLHF. The CDR3 bases are TGTGCCAGCAGTTACCCAAGACAGGGGGCTAATTCACCCCTCCACTTT.

This clonotype was picked up a small number of times. The rearrangement joins TRBV6-5 to TRBJ1-2, with 7 bases identical to TRBD1. This CDR3 spans 17 amino acids. After removal of 2 bases from V and 6 bases from J, the junction contained 15 bases not matched to a gene. The germline V gene has CDR1 MNHEY and CDR2 SVGAGI. The CDR3 reads CASSYTPPRQGSHGYTF. CDR3 DNA sequence: TGTGCCAGCAGTTACACTCCCCCCAGACAGGGAAGTCATGGCTACACCTTC.

Notes on this clonotype: A much larger clone differs by one base, so this may be a read error. The chain uses TRBV5-4 and TRBJ1-1; D perhaps matches TRBD1 (6 bases). This CDR3 comprises 15 residues. CDR1 and CDR2 (germline): SGHNT, YYREEE (reference sequence). The CDR3 spells CASSGRTEVNTEALF. In DNA form, the CDR3 reads TGTGCCAGCAGCGGGAGGACAGAAGTGAACACTGAAGCTCTCTTT.

This clonotype was detected many times. The V gene is TRBV19, the J gene TRBJ2-2, with D unclear. The germline V and J ends were trimmed by 5 bases and 6 bases, with 13 bases remaining between them. The CDR3 has 14 residues. The germline gives CDR1 LNHDA, CDR2 SQIVND (reference sequence). The CDR3 spells CASSVSSASGELFF. The CDR3 coding sequence is TGTGCCAGTAGTGTTTCCAGCGCCTCCGGGGAGCTGTTTTTT.

The V gene is TRBV7-8, the J gene TRBJ1-3; possibly TRBD1 for D (5 bases). Per germline, CDR1 SGHVS and CDR2 FQNEAQ. Trimming pared 4 bases from V and 4 bases from J, leaving 17 bases between. The CDR3 sequence is 16 residues long. CDR3 nucleotides: TGTGCCAGCAGCTATCTCAGGGTAGTACGGGGAAACACCATATATTTT. Encoded protein: CASSYLRVVRGNTIYF.

The chain employs TRBV14 and TRBJ1-6, with 7 bases matching TRBD1. Germline-derived CDR1 and CDR2 are SGHDN and FVKESK. V shed 4 bases and J 5 bases; nucleotides not matched to a gene: 5. The CDR3 length is 15 residues. The CDR3 nucleotides are TGTGCCAGCAGCCTCGGACAGGATAATAATTCACCCCTCCACTTT. Translation gives CASSLGQDNNSPLHF.

This clonotype was found many times. This chain connects TRBV2 to TRBJ1-1, with 9 nucleotides matching TRBD1. This CDR3 region has 13 residues. Germline CDR1 reads SNHLY; CDR2 reads FYNNEI. V lost 7 bases to trimming and J lost 6 bases; unmatched junction nucleotides: 6. In DNA form, the CDR3 reads TGTGCCAGCATCCAGGACAGGGGAGCTGAAGCTTTCTTT. Its translation: CASIQDRGAEAFF. The entire variable domain, with the rest obtained from reference TRBV2 and TRBJ1-1, is as follows: EPEVTQTPSHQVTQMGQEVILRCVPISNHLYFYWYRQILGQKVEFLVSFYNNEISEKSEIFDDQFSVERPDGSNFTLKIRSTKLEDSAMYFCASIQDRGAEAFFGQGTRLTVV.

The rearrangement joins TRBV29-1 to TRBJ2-2, with TRBD2 matching over 8 bases. V dropped 6 bases and J dropped 5; count of bases not matched to a gene: 8. The CDR3 is made up of 14 amino acids. CDR1 is SQVTM, CDR2 ANQGSEA, per germline. The CDR3 loop reads CSVIGGAWTGELFF. CDR3 coding DNA: TGCAGCGTGATCGGGGGGGCCTGGACCGGGGAGCTGTTTTTT.

This clonotype showed up many times. The V call is TRBV5-6, the J call TRBJ1-2, with D possibly TRBD1 on 6 matching bases. Trimming removed 1 base at V and 4 bases at J, with 20 bases between. The CDR3 length is 17 residues. Germline assignment: CDR1 SGHDT and CDR2 YYEEEE. The CDR3 loop is CASSLQSRQEAVYGYTF. The CDR3 region has the DNA TGTGCCAGCAGCTTGCAATCCCGACAGGAAGCAGTCTATGGCTACACCTTC.

On this clonotype: The junction does not match germline at one end; this may be a read error. The J gene is TRBJ1-3, the V gene TRBV5-1; perhaps TRBD1 as D (5 bases). The CDR3 has 15 residues. From germline, CDR1 is SGHRS and CDR2 YFSETQ. Here the CDR3 reads CASSLGDSSGNTIHF. CDR3 coding DNA: TGCGCCAGCAGCTTGGGTGACAGCTCTGGAAACACCATACATTTT.

Many counts were recorded for this clonotype. The junction does not match germline at one end; this may be a read error. The chain combines TRBV5-1 with TRBJ2-5; no firm D call. The DNA end is more similar to TRBJ2-1, so the J call may be wrong. Per germline, CDR1 SGHRS and CDR2 YFSETQ. The CDR3 contains 11 residues. CDR3 nucleotides: TGTGCCAGCAGCTTGGTAGATGAGCAGTTCTTC. It codes for CASSLVDEQFF.

This clonotype was seen a few times. The chain carries TRBV5-1 and TRBJ2-2; the D is unclear. The CDR3 covers 16 residues. Trimming shortened V by 3 bases and J by 0 bases, and 12 bases separated the two germline ends. Germline V gene data show CDR1 as SGHRS and CDR2 as YFSETQ. The DNA of the CDR3 is TGCGCCAGCAGCTCCACCGGTGGAGCGAACACCGGGGAGCTGTTTTTT. It codes for CASSSTGGANTGELFF.

This clonotype has ten or more counts. CDR3 bases: TGTGCCAGCAGCCCCCAGGGACTAGCGGTAAACACCGGGGAGCTGTTTTTT. Protein product: CASSPQGLAVNTGELFF. V is TRBV7-3 and J is TRBJ2-2, with 11 bases fitting TRBD2. The CDR3 has 17 amino acids. Trimming took 5 bases from V and 2 from J; bases not matched to a gene: 7. Germline values: CDR1 SGHTA, CDR2 FQGTGA. The full variable domain, with the rest looked up from reference TRBV7-3 and TRBJ2-2, is GAGVSQTPSNKVTEKGKYVELRCDPISGHTALYWYRQSLGQGPEFLIYFQGTGAADDSGLPNDRFFAVRPEGSVSTLKIQRTERGDSAVYLCASSPQGLAVNTGELFFGEGSRLTVL.

This clonotype occurred many times. The chain has TRBV7-6 and TRBJ2-7; 7 bases align to TRBD1. CDR1 and CDR2 from the germline V gene are SGHVS and FNYEAQ. CDR3 length: 15 residues. The J segment lost 5 bases and the V segment lost 4 bases, leaving 11 bases of the junction unmatched. CDR3 DNA sequence: TGTGCCAGCAGCTCGCTCCGGGACAGTGAAAACGAGCAGTACTTC. Residues: CASSSLRDSENEQYF.

The rearrangement joins TRBV28 to TRBJ1-1, with TRBD1 matching 8 bases. V gave up 8 bases and J gave up 7 bases; unmatched junction bases: 6. The CDR3 spans 12 residues. Germline loops: CDR1 MDHEN, CDR2 SYDVKM. This CDR3 is CASRSGQGEAFF. CDR3 nucleotides: TGTGCCAGCCGAAGTGGACAGGGTGAAGCTTTCTTT.

The J gene is TRBJ1-2, the V gene TRBV15; a weak D match, TRBD1 (6 bases). The CDR3 is made up of 15 amino acids. Germline values: CDR1 LNHNV, CDR2 YYDKDF (reference sequence). V dropped 4 bases and J dropped 4 bases, with 16 bases sitting between them. The CDR3 spells CATSTSLDSSYGYTF. CDR3 sequence (DNA): TGTGCCACCAGCACCTCCCTGGACAGCTCCTATGGCTACACCTTC.

This clonotype was detected many times. The chain employs TRBV10-3 and TRBJ1-1; 7 bases line up with TRBD1. Unmatched junction bases numbered 4, after V lost 5 bases and J lost 1 base. The germline CDR1 and CDR2 sequences are ENHRY and SYGVKD. This CDR3 spans 14 amino acids. The CDR3 nucleotides are TGTGCCATCAGTCGACAGGGCGAGAACACTGAAGCTTTCTTT. Translated: CAISRQGENTEAFF.

Note on this clonotype: A much larger clone differs from this one at a single base, so this may be a read error. V usage is TRBV28 and J usage is TRBJ1-1; D uncertain. The CDR3 loop spans 14 amino acids. Per the germline V gene, CDR1 is MDHEN and CDR2 is SYDVKM. CDR3 nucleotides: TGTGCCAGCAGTTTACAGGAGTTGAACGCTGAAGCTTTCTTT. It is translated as CASSLQELNAEAFF. Combining the CDR3 with reference TRBV28 and TRBJ1-1 gives the whole variable domain DVKVTQSSRYLVKRTGEKVFLECVQDMDHENMFWYRQDPGLGLRLIYFSYDVKMKEKGDIPEGYSVSREKKERFSLILESASTNQTSMYLCASSLQELNAEAFFGQGTRLTVV.

The chain recombines TRBV5-4 with TRBJ1-1, with 9 bases matching TRBD1. With V trimmed by 4 bases and J by 1 base, 5 bases remained unmatched. Germline V gives CDR1 SGHNT, CDR2 YYREEE (reference sequence). This CDR3 is 15 amino acids long. CDR3 DNA: TGTGCCAGCAGCGAGGGACAGGGAACGAACACTGAAGCTTTCTTT. Protein product: CASSEGQGTNTEAFF. The variable domain in full, completed from reference TRBV5-4 and TRBJ1-1, reads ETGVTQSPTHLIKTRGQQVTLRCSSQSGHNTVSWYQQALGQGPQFIFQYYREEENGRGNFPPRFSGLQFPNYSSELNVNALELDDSALYLCASSEGQGTNTEAFFGQGTRLTVV.

This clonotype appeared a few times. This rearrangement joins TRBV10-3 to TRBJ2-5, with 12 bases lining up with TRBD1. This CDR3 is 14 amino acids long. The germline gives CDR1 ENHRY, CDR2 SYGVKD. The V gene end was trimmed by 6 bases and the J gene end by 3 bases; junction bases not matched to a gene: 2. CDR3 nucleotide sequence: TGTGCCATCAGGGGACAGGGGGCCGAAGAGACCCAGTACTTC. Amino acids: CAIRGQGAEETQYF.

This clonotype was observed many times. The rearrangement links TRBV5-1 to TRBJ2-5, with D possibly matching TRBD1 (5 bases). Germline V gene sequence: CDR1 SGHRS, CDR2 YFSETQ. There are 15 residues in the CDR3. With 3 bases removed from V and 1 base from J, the gap between germline ends came to 13 bases. CDR3: CASSSQTGPQETQYF. Here the CDR3 DNA reads TGCGCCAGCAGCTCGCAAACAGGCCCCCAAGAGACCCAGTACTTC.

About this clonotype: A much bigger clone sits one base away, suggesting this may be a read error. CDR3 region: CASGSQGRGEQYF. In DNA form, the CDR3 reads TGTGCCAGCGGTAGCCAAGGGAGGGGCGAGCAGTACTTC. The chain carries TRBV6-1 and TRBJ2-7, with 7 bases identical to TRBD2. Trimming took 8 bases from V and 6 from J; bases not matched to a gene: 10. This CDR3 is 13 amino acids long. The V gene's germline CDR1 is MNHNS and CDR2 SASEGT.

This clonotype was counted ten times or more. The V and J genes are TRBV2 and TRBJ2-7; possible D gene TRBD2, 5 bases. The V end lost 4 bases, the J end lost 2 bases, and 12 bases lay between the germline ends. The CDR3 contains 14 residues. Germline lookup yields CDR1 SNHLY and CDR2 FYNNEI. In nucleotides, the CDR3 is TGTGCCAGCAGTGTTGGAAGGGAGACCTACGAGCAGTACTTC. This translates into CASSVGRETYEQYF.

The V gene is TRBV2, the J gene TRBJ2-1; 12 positions agree with TRBD2. With V trimmed by 4 bases and J by 4 bases, 11 bases remained unmatched. There are 18 residues in the CDR3. Germline values: CDR1 SNHLY, CDR2 FYNNEI. CDR3 residues: CASSGGGLAGGVYNEQFF. The CDR3 DNA sequence: TGTGCCAGCAGTGGTGGGGGACTAGCGGGCGGAGTTTACAATGAGCAGTTCTTC.

This clonotype was counted once. The J gene is TRBJ2-7, the V gene TRBV6-4, with 8 bases that match TRBD2. The germline CDR1 and CDR2 sequences are MRHNA and SNTAGT. This CDR3 contains 16 residues. V lost 3 bases and J lost 1; bases outside the gene matches: 8. As DNA, the CDR3 is TGTGCCAGCAGTGAAGCGTTGGCGGGGGGTTCCTACGAGCAGTACTTC. Protein sequence: CASSEALAGGSYEQYF.

The chain has TRBV6-5 and TRBJ2-7, with 9 bases matching TRBD2. V trimming: 0 bases; J trimming: 7 bases; junction bases outside the gene matches: 13. The CDR3 totals 17 residues. CDR1 and CDR2 from the germline V gene are MNHEY and SVGAGI. DNA for the CDR3: TGTGCCAGCAGTTACTCAGGCGTAGCGGGGGTTCCGGGAGAGCAGTACTTC. Protein: CASSYSGVAGVPGEQYF.